This T cell receptor beta chain comes out of a study of cytomegalovirus exposure and HLA in healthy donors listed by TCRdb under 2017. About the study as a whole: An earlier analysis of several hundred of the donors reported roughly 270 Gb of sequence data and about 100 million unique TCR beta sequences from about 200 million T cells. Using immunosequencing, the study profiled T cell repertoires from around 680 subjects and related those repertoires to cytomegalovirus serostatus. Roughly 300 gigabases of sequencing data and 70 million to 100 million unique TCR sequences were included in an early release covering roughly 600 HLA-typed donors. The study combined high-throughput TCR immunosequencing, statistical association of individual TCRs with disease status, and machine learning to predict cytomegalovirus infection status. Genome-wide SNP genotypes for about three fifths of the 666 donors were used in a later genetic analysis, which treated that subset as a discovery cohort. Among around 400 genotyped donors of the cohort, an average of around 250,000 unique TCR beta nucleotide sequences was sequenced per donor, of which about 18% were non-productive. HLA typing included class I and class II loci at four-digit resolution. A later analysis re-analyzed previously published TCR beta repertoires from 666 donors and added high-resolution HLA genotyping to study TCR occurrence patterns. In an earlier analysis of a few hundred of the donors, high-throughput TCR beta sequencing was used to judge whether each TCR beta V gene segment behaved as functional or pseudogenic. Donor age, sex, ethnicity and CMV serostatus were compiled together with the repertoire data. Along with the approximately 700-subject first cohort, a separate validation cohort of approximately 110 different subjects was used. In the later analysis, no new phenotypic data were used to find candidate immune exposures; instead, reliance was placed on TCR beta sequences and their occurrence across donors. Of the 350 to 450 genotyped donors, approximately 83% fell in the genetic ancestry cluster associated with self-reported Caucasian donors. All discovery cohort repertoires had been generated using a single sequencing platform. The aim of the study was to test whether cataloging public T cell receptors could identify signatures of past pathogen exposure. Roughly 5 DR-DQ haplotypes were handled as single units for association and clustering, since linkage in the cohort was strong. Typing coverage varied by locus: roughly 620-640 donors for A, B, C, DRB1 and DQB1; approximately 500 for DQA1; more than 600 for DPA1; some 470 for DPB1.

About this clone itself: The clone's antigen remains unknown. Base qualities are not at hand, and no much larger clone is one base apart.

The cohort comprised around 700 healthy bone marrow donors. At the time of sampling, all cohort members were nominally healthy, though unrecorded immune exposures were likely present. The donor tested CMV seropositive, placing the donor among the 310 or so seropositive members of the cohort. A peripheral blood sample was provided by each donor, and peripheral blood mononuclear cells were used for TCR beta sequencing. The Qiagen DNeasy Blood Extraction Kit was used to extract genomic DNA from the blood cell samples. Libraries were built with the immunoSEQ multiplex PCR assay. For the multiplex PCR, a mixture combining 60 forward primers for TCR Vbeta segments and 13 reverse primers for TCR Jbeta segments was used. The CDR3 region of rearranged TCR beta genes was amplified from genomic DNA with a multiplex PCR assay. The Illumina HiSeq System was used to sequence the amplified TCR beta libraries as 87-base-pair reads. The authors' analysis ran thus. In a later analysis, approximately 74 million unique TCR beta chains were counted across the approximately 670 repertoires, and about 9.9 million of these chains were shared by at least two donors. Raw reads were error-corrected and collapsed into unique sequences by a nearest-neighbor algorithm in which closely related sequences were merged to remove PCR and sequencing errors. Alignment of CDR3 sequences to IMGT reference sequences was used to assign V, D and J gene segments. Each retained sequence needed at least a six-nucleotide match to both a V gene segment and a J gene segment. Rearrangements were classified as productive when the CDR3 lacked stop codons and remained in frame with V and J, and all other rearrangements were classified as non-productive. CDR3 was defined according to IMGT convention as the region running from the second conserved V-encoded cysteine to the conserved J-encoded phenylalanine. The earlier analysis of 450 to 750 of the donors excluded any sequence lacking an unambiguous match to a single V gene segment. In an earlier analysis of more than 500 of the donors, a V segment was called functional when productive rearrangements were above 56.7%, and segregating when the standard deviation between donors exceeded 5%. A statistical classification framework was built for diagnosing cytomegalovirus status from the catalog of TCR beta chain sequences. V and J gene assignment, in a later analysis, came from comparing TCR nucleotide sequences with IMGT/GENE-DB human TR gene sequences. The TCRdist pipeline was used in a later analysis to assign CDR3 sequences and most-parsimonious VDJ recombination scenarios. A later analysis defined each TCR beta chain by its CDR3 amino acid sequence plus V-gene family, and excluded reads lacking a unique V-gene family. As a way to deal with suspected cross-contamination and a sequencing artifact, a later analysis dropped 500 to 700 nucleotide sequences that were highly shared and had low generation probability. A later analysis calculated a clonal expansion index for each public chain from normalized within-repertoire ranks of inferred template counts. A later analysis computed generation probabilities with a VDJ recombination model fitted to out-of-frame rearrangements, and checked the results against IGoR. In a later analysis, TCR-TCR, TCR-HLA and TCR-CMV co-occurrence was scored with hypergeometric tests, and a repertoire-size bias correction was applied to TCR pairs. To estimate false discovery rates, a later analysis permuted the HLA or CMV assignments 20 times. In a later analysis, co-occurring TCRs were grouped with DBSCAN, and TCRdist sequence similarity was added when clustering was performed within HLA-allele-positive subsets. Co-occurrence clustering excluded repertoires with fewer than 30,000 or more than 120,000 public chains, plus five with anomalous nucleotide sharing. Drawn from immuneACCESS, this table holds only the in-frame rearrangements with V and J called that TCRdb kept. Clones are partly lost; checked studies trace under half to an unresolved V gene and leave the rest unexplained. Clone size and the V and J calls come from that table; the DNA yielded D and trimming. Counted in this sample were tens of thousands of clones; around 80% of them appeared once. Together, the top ten hold nearly 2.5% of the sample.

Reading the germline V gene gives CDR1 MDHEN and CDR2 SYDVKM. The CDR3 runs 16 amino acids, cysteine and phenylalanine included. The CDR3 DNA has 48 bases and is translated from base 1. V loses 5 bases of germline sequence and J loses 3 bases, and the interval between the two ends is 16 bases. Results the study describes overall, beyond this receptor: The authors suggested that the approach could potentially be generalized to other disease states and immunological phenotypes. The 87-base-pair reads could not distinguish some IMGT-functional V segments, including TRBV6-2 and TRBV6-3, so those segments were excluded. In an earlier analysis of some 550 of the donors, most TCR beta V segments were observed in productive rearrangements about 90% or about 30% of the time, broadly matching IMGT annotations. Immune exposure information for the cohort was limited to CMV serostatus. Most CMV-associated TCR beta chains appeared to be HLA-restricted in a later analysis, and the HLA associations seemed to be driven largely by CMV exposure. According to a later genetic analysis, donors in an Asian-associated ancestry cluster had fewer N-insertions in productive TCRs than the approximately 650-donor mean. Because HLA typing was missing for some donors at each locus, association tests included only the typed subset. The sequencing pipeline was judged likely to have produced a cluster of highly shared sequence variants as a technical artifact. In a later analysis, several top co-occurrence clusters were reported to appear linked to parvovirus B19, influenza, CMV and Epstein-Barr virus. V-gene and J-gene trimming of TCR beta chains was associated with a missense DCLRE1C variant in a later genetic analysis, and the association was replicated in an independent cohort. Sequencing depth was assumed to be roughly uniform across donors in the presence/absence analyses, though that assumption may not hold. Linkage disequilibrium might explain the correlated functional status among segregating V segments, but an unknown experimental factor could not be ruled out. A later analysis found that TCR association rates varied across HLA loci, with DRB1 alleles showing the most associated TCRs and HLA-C alleles the fewest. When HLA alleles, especially DR and DQ, strongly co-occurred, attributing TCR associations to individual alleles was difficult. Over 15 rarely observed V segments, including chromosome 9 orphons, were excluded from the earlier analysis of a few hundred of the donors because counts were too low. In a later analysis, 16,951 TCR beta sequences were associated with specific HLA alleles at a false discovery rate of 0.05. Most TCR sequences were seen in very few donors, while some public TCRs were found in many individuals. In this cohort, only TCR beta chains were sequenced, and detectable features were limited by the absence of alpha or paired-chain data. A further reported finding was that TCR beta sequences accurately predicted the HLA-A and HLA-B alleles for most subjects in the first cohort. In the study, 150 to 200 TCR beta chains were listed as associated with cytomegalovirus. A few of the identified cytomegalovirus-associated TCR beta chains were confirmed in vitro to be specific for cytomegalovirus antigens. Compared with equally common non-associated chains, HLA-associated TCR beta chains in a later analysis were more clonally expanded and had lower generation probabilities. The classifier was reported to diagnose cytomegalovirus status with high specificity and sensitivity in both the original and validation cohorts.

The sequencing sample was made of PBMCs. This TCR derives from a male donor in good health and CMV-seropositive. The chain links TRBV28 with TRBJ1-4; a tentative D match to TRBD1 spans 6 bases. The sequenced DNA is TGTGCCAGCAGTCTTTCCGGGGGGCGGTCTAATGAAAAACTGTTTTTT. This yields the protein CASSLSGGRSNEKLFF.